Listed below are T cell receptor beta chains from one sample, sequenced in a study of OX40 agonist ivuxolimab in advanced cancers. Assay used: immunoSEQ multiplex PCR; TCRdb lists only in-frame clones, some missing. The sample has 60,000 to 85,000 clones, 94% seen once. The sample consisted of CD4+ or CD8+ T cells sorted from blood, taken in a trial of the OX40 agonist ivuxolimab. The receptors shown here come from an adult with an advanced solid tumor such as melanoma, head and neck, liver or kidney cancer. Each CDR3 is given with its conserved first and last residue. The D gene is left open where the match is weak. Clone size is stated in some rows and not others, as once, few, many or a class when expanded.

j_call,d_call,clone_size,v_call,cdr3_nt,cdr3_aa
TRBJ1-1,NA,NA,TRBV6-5,TGTGCCAGCAGTTACTCCGGGAGCATCCTTGAAGCTTTCTTT,CASSYSGSILEAFF
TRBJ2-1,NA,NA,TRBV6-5,TGTGCCAGCAGTTACTCGGGGATCAATGAGCAGTTCTTC,CASSYSGINEQFF
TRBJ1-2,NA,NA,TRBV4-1,TGCGCCAGCAGCCAAGTTACGCCAGGGTCCTCCTATGGCTACACCTTC,CASSQVTPGSSYGYTF
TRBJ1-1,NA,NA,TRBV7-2,TGTGCCAGCAGCTTAATTATAAGGGGTGGCTACACTGAAGCTTTCTTT,CASSLIIRGGYTEAFF
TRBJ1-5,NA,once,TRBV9,TGTGCCAGCAGCGTCGGTGATGGAGGTCAGCCCCAGCATTTT,CASSVGDGGQPQHF
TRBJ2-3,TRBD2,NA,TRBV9,TGTGCCAGCAGCGAGGCGGGTCGCCCTAGCGGGAGATCGGCAGATACGCAGTATTTT,CASSEAGRPSGRSADTQYF
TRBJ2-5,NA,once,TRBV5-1,TGCGCCAGCAGCTTGGGGAGGCAAGAGACCCAGTACTTC,CASSLGRQETQYF
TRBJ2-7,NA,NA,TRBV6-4,TGTGCCAGCTCCTATCAGGGGGAGGGTCACTACGAGCAGTACTTC,CASSYQGEGHYEQYF
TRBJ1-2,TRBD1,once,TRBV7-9,TGTGCCAGCACTGTTTCCGGGACAGTGGATGGCTACACCTTC,CASTVSGTVDGYTF
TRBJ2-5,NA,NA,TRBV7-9,TGTGCCAGCAGCCTAGAAAAAGAGACCCAGTACTTC,CASSLEKETQYF
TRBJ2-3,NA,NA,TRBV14,TGTGCCAGCAGCTGGACCTGGAGGGCAGGGGGTATAGATACGCAGTATTTT,CASSWTWRAGGIDTQYF
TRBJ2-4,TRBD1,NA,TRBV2,TGTGCCAGCCACGGACAGGGTGTAGCCAAAAACATTCAGTACTTC,CASHGQGVAKNIQYF
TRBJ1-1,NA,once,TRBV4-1,TGCGCCAGCAGCTATCTAGACTGGCTGAACACTGAAGCTTTCTTT,CASSYLDWLNTEAFF
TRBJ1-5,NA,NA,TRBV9,TGTGCCAGCAGCCCTCGTCAGACAGACGGCAATCAGCCCCAGCATTTT,CASSPRQTDGNQPQHF
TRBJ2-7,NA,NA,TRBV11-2,TGTGCCAGCAGCTTAGTCGGAGCCTACGAGCAGTACTTC,CASSLVGAYEQYF
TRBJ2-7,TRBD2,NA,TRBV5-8,TGTGCCAGCAGCTTGAGGAGGGGACTAGCGGACACCTACGAGCAGTACTTC,CASSLRRGLADTYEQYF
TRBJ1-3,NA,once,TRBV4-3,TGCGCCAGCAGCCCGAGGACAGAGCAGATCTCTGGAAACACCATATATTTT,CASSPRTEQISGNTIYF
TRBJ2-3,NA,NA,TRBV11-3,TGTGCCAGCAGCCCGCTCGAGGGGATTTCAGATACGCAGTATTTT,CASSPLEGISDTQYF
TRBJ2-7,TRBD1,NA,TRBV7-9,TGTGCCAGCAGCTTAGTTGTGCAGGGGGCTTTACACGAGCAGTACTTC,CASSLVVQGALHEQYF
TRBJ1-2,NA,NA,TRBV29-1,TGCAGCGTTGTCACGAACTATGGCTACACCTTC,CSVVTNYGYTF
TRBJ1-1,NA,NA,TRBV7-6,TGTGCCAGCAGCTTAGGGACGTCTACGCCTGAAGCTTTCTTT,CASSLGTSTPEAFF
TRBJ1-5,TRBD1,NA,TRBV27,TGTGCCAGCAGTCTGGGACAGGTCGGGCAGCCCCAGCATTTT,CASSLGQVGQPQHF
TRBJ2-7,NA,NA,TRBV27,TGTGCCAAAAAACAGGGACCAAATTACGAGCAGTACTTC,CAKKQGPNYEQYF
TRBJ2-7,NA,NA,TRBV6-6,TGTGCCAGCATAAAGCAGGGGAAGGGGCAGTACTTC,CASIKQGKGQYF
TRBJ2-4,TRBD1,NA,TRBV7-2,TGTGCCAGCAGCTGGGGTTGGGACAGGGCTGACATTCAGTACTTC,CASSWGWDRADIQYF
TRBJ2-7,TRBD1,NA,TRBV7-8,TGTGCCAGCAGCATCAGGGGGACAGCCTACGAGCAGTACTTC,CASSIRGTAYEQYF
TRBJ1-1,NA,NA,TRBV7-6,TGTGCCAGCAGCCCCCGTGGCCTCAGGGGCTGGGGCACTGAAGCTTTCTTT,CASSPRGLRGWGTEAFF
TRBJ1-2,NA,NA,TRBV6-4,TGTGCCAGCAGTGAAAAGGGAATCGGCTATGGCTACACCTTC,CASSEKGIGYGYTF
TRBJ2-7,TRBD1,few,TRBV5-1,TGCGCCAGCAGCCACGGACAGGGGCGGAGAAGCTCCTACGAGCAGTACTTC,CASSHGQGRRSSYEQYF
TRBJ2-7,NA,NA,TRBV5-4,TGTGCCAGCAGCTGGGACGCGTCATCCTACGAGCAGTACTTC,CASSWDASSYEQYF
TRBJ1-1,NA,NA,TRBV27,TGTGCCAGCAGCCCCGGGGGGCGTACTGAAGCTTTCTTT,CASSPGGRTEAFF
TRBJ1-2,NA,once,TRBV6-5,TGTGCCAGCAGTTACCGCAACTCCGCCTATGGCTACACCTTC,CASSYRNSAYGYTF
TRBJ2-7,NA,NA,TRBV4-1,TGCGCCAGCAGCCCCATCCCGGGACAAGGTTCCTACGAGCAGTACTTC,CASSPIPGQGSYEQYF
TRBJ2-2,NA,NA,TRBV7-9,TGTGCCAGCAGCGCCCCCCCAGGGGAACTTAACACCGGGGAGCTGTTTTTT,CASSAPPGELNTGELFF
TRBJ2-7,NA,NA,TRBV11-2,TGTGCCAGCAGCTTCATGGGAGGGGGCTACGAGCAGTACTTC,CASSFMGGGYEQYF
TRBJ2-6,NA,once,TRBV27,TGTGCCAGCAGCAAACCGGGACGGCGAGCTGGGGCCAACGTCCTGACTTTC,CASSKPGRRAGANVLTF
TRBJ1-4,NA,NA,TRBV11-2,TGTGCCAGCAGCTTAGGATCCGGGAGGACTAATGAAAAACTGTTTTTT,CASSLGSGRTNEKLFF
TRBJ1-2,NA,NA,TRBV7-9,TGTGCCAGCAGCTTAGGTCGAGGTGGGAACTATGGCTACACCTTC,CASSLGRGGNYGYTF
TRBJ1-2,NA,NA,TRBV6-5,TGTGCCAGCAGTTATAGTTCGCCAGCCGGCTATGGCTACACCTTC,CASSYSSPAGYGYTF
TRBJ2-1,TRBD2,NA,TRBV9,TGTGCCAGCAGCGTAGCCGGGGGGGAGAATGAGCAGTTCTTC,CASSVAGGENEQFF
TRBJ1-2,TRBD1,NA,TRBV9,TGTGCCAGCAGCGCCACAGGGGTTAGTTACACCTTC,CASSATGVSYTF
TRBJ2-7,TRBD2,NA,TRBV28,TGTGCCAGCAGCCCCCAGCTTACTATAGCGGGAGGGGGGTACGAGCAGTACTTC,CASSPQLTIAGGGYEQYF
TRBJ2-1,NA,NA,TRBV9,TGTGCCAGCAGCGGTAGGTCAGGGGCTGACTACAATGAGCAGTTCTTC,CASSGRSGADYNEQFF
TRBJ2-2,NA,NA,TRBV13,TGTGCCAGCAGCTTACAGAGCACCGTGAACACCGGGGAGCTGTTTTTT,CASSLQSTVNTGELFF
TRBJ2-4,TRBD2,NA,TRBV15,TGTGCCACCAGCAGAGCGGCGCGGGGGATCAAAAACATTCAGTACTTC,CATSRAARGIKNIQYF
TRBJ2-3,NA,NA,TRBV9,TGTGCCAGCAGCGTAGATCGGCAGGACCTAAACACAGATACGCAGTATTTT,CASSVDRQDLNTDTQYF
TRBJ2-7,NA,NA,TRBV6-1,TGTGCCAGCAGTTACCAGTACGAGCAGTACTTC,CASSYQYEQYF
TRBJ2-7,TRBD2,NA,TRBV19,TGTGCCAGTAGTATGTTAGCGGGGGCCGGACTCTACGAGCAGTACTTC,CASSMLAGAGLYEQYF
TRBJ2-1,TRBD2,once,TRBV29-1,TGCAGCGTTCCCGGGACTAGCGGGAGGGAGAGGAAGGATGAGCAGTTCTTC,CSVPGTSGRERKDEQFF
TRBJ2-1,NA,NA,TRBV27,TGTGCCAGCAGCCCTTTAGCGGACTACAATGAGCAGTTCTTC,CASSPLADYNEQFF
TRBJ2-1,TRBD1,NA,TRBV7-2,TGTGCCATTACATGGGACAGGGTAAACAATGAGCAGTTCTTC,CAITWDRVNNEQFF
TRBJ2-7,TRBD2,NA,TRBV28,TGTGCCAGCAGTCCTCTAGCGGGGGCCTACGAGCAGTACTTC,CASSPLAGAYEQYF
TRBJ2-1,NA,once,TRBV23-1,TGCGCCAGCAGTCAATCCTCCCCAGACCGCGGTGGGCAATTTAATGAGCAGTTCTTC,CASSQSSPDRGGQFNEQFF
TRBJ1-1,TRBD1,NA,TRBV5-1,TGCGCCAGCAGCCCCGGGACAGGAGGGAACACTGAAGCTTTCTTT,CASSPGTGGNTEAFF
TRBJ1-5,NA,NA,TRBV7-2,TGTGCCAGCGGGTGGGGTCACGGTCAGCCCCAGCATTTT,CASGWGHGQPQHF
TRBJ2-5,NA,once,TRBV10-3,TGTGCCATCAGTGAGAACCGGCCACAAGAGACCCAGTACTTC,CAISENRPQETQYF